This TCR beta chain was recorded in a study of T cell repertoires in cytomegalovirus infection. Overall study: Recently described HLA-C-restricted plus well-studied HLA-B-restricted CMV epitopes were used. Based on public TCR beta signatures, there were indications of CMV infection and of a matching HLA type. The study, taken as a whole, reports: Ex vivo, HLA-C-restricted CMV-specific TCR beta clonotypes prevailed over the rest of the response. Summed frequency of public TCR beta families distinguished CMV carriers with the relevant HLA.

This clonotype turned up a few times. What it recognizes is unknown. J was trimmed by 7 bases and V by 7 bases; bases with no gene match: 13. Germline V gene lookup returns CDR1 LGHNT and CDR2 FRNRAP. The CDR3 runs to 16 residues. A single record per CDR3 protein comes from TCRdb applying MiXCR to the reads. Here the sample spans fewer than 1,000,000 distinct CDR3 sequences, approximately 31% being singletons. The receptor's source is a human donor in good health (CMV status not recorded). Some clones in this sample may be carry-over from other donors' samples. The sample here was cultured CD8+ T cells from PBMCs, taken from culture after CMV antigen stimulation. The chain combines TRBV12-5 with TRBJ2-1; TRBD1 matches at 10 bases. The CDR3 DNA reads TGTGCTAGTGCCCGTCCGGGACAGGGGAGGATGAATGAGCAGTTCTTC. Its translation is CASARPGQGRMNEQFF.